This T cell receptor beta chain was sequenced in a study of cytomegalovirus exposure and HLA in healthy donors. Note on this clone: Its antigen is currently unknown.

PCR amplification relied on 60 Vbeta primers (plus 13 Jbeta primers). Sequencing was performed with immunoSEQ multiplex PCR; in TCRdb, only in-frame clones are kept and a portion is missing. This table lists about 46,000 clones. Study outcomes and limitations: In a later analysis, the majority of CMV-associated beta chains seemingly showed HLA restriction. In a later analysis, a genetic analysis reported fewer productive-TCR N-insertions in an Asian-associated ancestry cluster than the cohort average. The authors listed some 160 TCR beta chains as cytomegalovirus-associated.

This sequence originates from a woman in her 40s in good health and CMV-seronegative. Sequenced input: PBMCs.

Written as DNA, the CDR3 is TGTGCCAGAAGCCTAGGAGGTACGCAGTATTTT. Amino acid sequence: CARSLGGTQYF. The gene calls are TRBV6-5 and TRBJ2-3, with D possibly being TRBD2 (5 bases). The ends were cut back, 9 bases at V and 8 bases at J, with 12 bases in the middle. CDR3 length: 11 residues. Per the germline V gene, CDR1 is MNHEY and CDR2 is SVGAGI.